Described below is a single TCR beta chain sequence and its context. The antigen is unknown. Its ends do not fully match the called genes, so a read error is possible. The data derive from a study of tumor-infiltrating lymphocytes in primary liver carcinoma. Study summary: Patients underwent surgical resection for primary liver carcinoma.

The blood RNA (from unsorted whole blood) was obtained, and germline DNA was also extracted. No patient had received treatment, and all had chronic HBV infection. Starting from approximately 470 ng of total RNA, TCR beta cDNA was produced with a primer in the constant region. Construction of TCR beta libraries relied on three successive nested multiplex PCR rounds employing slightly modified ARM-PCR. TRBV1-TRBV30 forward primers and a C-beta reverse primer were used in the first two PCR rounds, which each ran for approximately 11 cycles. TCRdb re-analysed the multiplex PCR reads in MiXCR, keeping a single row per CDR3 protein. The sample holds 300,000 to 400,000 distinct CDR3 sequences; roughly two thirds are singletons and the top ten take about 9.4%. CDR3 size: 14 residues. Whole-study results and caveats: Tumors carried a top-250-clone fraction significantly exceeding that of blood (p = 0.039).

This chain uses TRBV12-3 or TRBV12-4 with TRBJ2-7, with 7 bases matching TRBD2. Sequenced sample: peripheral blood. This TCR was sampled from a man aged 40-50 years with primary liver carcinoma and hepatitis B virus infection. The CDR3 sequence is CTSGKRLATSEQYF. CDR3 coding DNA: TGTACCAGCGGAAAACGACTAGCAACTTCCGAGCAGTACTTC.